Listed below are T cell receptor beta chains from one sample, sequenced in a study of blood T cell repertoires in COVID-19. Sequencing was performed with immunoSEQ multiplex PCR; in TCRdb, only in-frame clones are kept and a portion is missing. This table has 200,000 or so clones, approximately 90% appearing once. Sequencing input: PBMCs or T cells enriched from blood (not recorded which). Every receptor here comes from a young man who had recovered from COVID-19. Both conserved end residues are trimmed from each CDR3. D genes are given only for firm matches.

len | j_gene | d_gene | v_gene | CDR3aa
13 | TRBJ2-3 | TRBD2 | TRBV2 | ASSERSGRADTQY
15 | TRBJ2-6 | . | TRBV7-9 | ASSLTQGRGGANVLT
12 | TRBJ2-1 | . | TRBV27 | ASSSGVTYNEQF
11 | TRBJ1-1 | . | TRBV6-5 | ASSYLQGSEAF
12 | TRBJ1-2 | . | TRBV5-4 | ASSLLGQNYGYT
12 | TRBJ2-7 | . | TRBV7-2 | ASSLGSPVSEQY
12 | TRBJ1-2 | . | TRBV25-1 | ASERAGSYDGYT
13 | TRBJ2-5 | TRBD1 | TRBV3-1/TRBV3-2 | ASSQPDRGQETQY
16 | TRBJ1-3 | . | TRBV11-2 | ASSLRTARYFSGNTIY
13 | TRBJ2-7 | . | TRBV6-5 | ASSYKGTTPYEQY
15 | TRBJ2-2 | . | TRBV28 | ASSLLWSNRVVGELF
16 | TRBJ1-4 | TRBD1 | TRBV19 | ASSIRPGQVATNEKLF
13 | TRBJ1-2 | . | TRBV4-2 | ASSQYYTGFYGYT
10 | TRBJ2-7 | . | TRBV29-1 | SVQKESYEQY
14 | TRBJ2-3 | TRBD2 | TRBV9 | ASSARLAVSTDTQY
13 | TRBJ2-2 | . | TRBV5-1 | ATTWGLPDTGELF
15 | TRBJ2-2 | TRBD2 | TRBV7-9 | ASSSGGLAVYTGELF
12 | TRBJ2-3 | TRBD1 | TRBV28 | ASKTGGVTDTQY
12 | TRBJ1-5 | . | TRBV28 | ASSLSGINQPQH
12 | TRBJ2-1 | TRBD2 | TRBV2 | ASRVAGPYNEQF
12 | TRBJ1-5 | TRBD1 | TRBV2 | ASSGTGGSQPQH
13 | TRBJ2-2 | TRBD2 | TRBV11-2 | ASSTGTSGSGELF
12 | TRBJ2-7 | . | TRBV11-2 | ASRSRSLSYEQY
14 | TRBJ2-7 | . | TRBV5-1 | ASSPGSTGVYYEQY
13 | TRBJ1-3 | . | TRBV5-1 | ASSLASPGRNTIY
10 | TRBJ2-1 | TRBD2 | TRBV9 | ASNTAGDEQF
11 | TRBJ2-7 | . | TRBV25-1 | ASSEVGVYEQY
14 | TRBJ2-5 | TRBD2 | TRBV10-3 | AISDMTSGKSETQY
11 | TRBJ1-3 | . | TRBV5-5 | ASSGVLGNTIY
12 | TRBJ1-2 | TRBD1 | TRBV4-2 | ASSQEDRGQGYT
13 | TRBJ1-1 | . | TRBV10-3 | AISGVQVTHTEAF
13 | TRBJ2-2 | TRBD2 | TRBV5-4 | ASSRTSGGTGELF
10 | TRBJ1-5 | . | TRBV2 | ASSEPNQPQH
15 | TRBJ2-6 | . | TRBV9 | ASSVAHRSSGANVLT
13 | TRBJ2-5 | . | TRBV18 | ASSPSGVYQETQY
10 | TRBJ1-2 | . | TRBV10-3 | AIGTDSYGYT
12 | TRBJ1-1 | . | TRBV28 | ASSLGHPNTEAF
16 | TRBJ1-3 | TRBD1 | TRBV30 | AWSVGTGGLWSGNTIY
13 | TRBJ2-7 | . | TRBV6-2/TRBV6-3 | ASSYSQGKSYEQY
13 | TRBJ2-7 | TRBD2 | TRBV28 | ASSPPGGISYEQY
11 | TRBJ2-7 | . | TRBV19 | ASSIEPSYEQY